These 23 T cell receptor beta chains were all obtained from the same sample, sequenced in a study of blood T cell repertoires in COVID-19. Here immunoSEQ multiplex PCR was the method, and the copy in TCRdb shows in-frame clones only, minus some. This repertoire shows 25,000 to 35,000 clones, 90% to 95% found once; its top ten account for 2.4%. The sample taken for sequencing was peripheral blood. The receptors originated from a middle-aged man with active COVID-19.

This chain connects TRBV11-1 to TRBJ1-2; TRBD1 aligns across 11 bases. CDR1 SGHAT and CDR2 FQDESV come from the germline V gene (reference sequence). V lost 4 bases, J lost 4 bases, and 5 bases stayed unmatched. There are 15 residues in the CDR3. The DNA of the CDR3 is TGTGCCAGCAGCTGGGGACAGGGGGTCACCTATGGCTACACCTTC. Its translation is CASSWGQGVTYGYTF.

The chain is built from TRBV11-1 and TRBJ2-1; 8 positions agree with TRBD2. Germline CDR1 reads SGHAT; CDR2 reads FQDESV (reference sequence). V lost 5 bases and J lost 0; bases outside the gene matches: 6. This CDR3 comprises 16 residues. The CDR3: CASSRLAQSSYNEQFF. The CDR3 DNA follows: TGTGCCAGCAGCCGACTAGCGCAGAGCTCCTACAATGAGCAGTTCTTC.

The chain couples TRBV6-5 to TRBJ1-2; 9 positions match TRBD1. The V segment lost 4 bases and the J segment 6 bases; nucleotides outside the gene matches: 6. CDR1 is MNHEY and CDR2 is SVGAGI in the germline V gene. This CDR3 has 14 amino acids. The CDR3 is CASSFTGTGNGYTF. The CDR3 DNA reads TGTGCCAGCAGTTTTACCGGGACAGGGAATGGCTACACCTTC.

J is TRBJ1-6 and V is TRBV28; TRBD1 agrees at 11 bases. J lost 7 bases, V lost 6 bases, and 8 bases had no gene match. Germline CDR1 MDHEN, CDR2 SYDVKM. The CDR3 has 16 residues. CDR3 DNA: TGTGCCAGCAGGAATGGACAGGGGGCTGGGAATTCACCCCTCCACTTT. This sequence encodes CASRNGQGAGNSPLHF.

The chain has TRBV18 and TRBJ1-1; 11 bases match TRBD1. The germline gives CDR1 KGHSH, CDR2 LQKENI. The CDR3 is 17 residues long. Unmatched junction bases numbered 10, after V lost 2 bases and J lost 5 bases. The CDR3 DNA sequence: TGTGCCAGCTCACCATCCGGACAGGGGGCTTGGGTTACTGAAGCTTTCTTT. This encodes CASSPSGQGAWVTEAFF.

The chain recombines TRBV18 with TRBJ2-7; weak D call: TRBD1 (6 bases). V was trimmed by 3 bases and J by 2 bases, leaving 11 bases between them. Germline V gives CDR1 KGHSH, CDR2 LQKENI. This CDR3 contains 14 residues. DNA of the CDR3: TGTGCCAGCTCACCCGACAGGAATGCCTACGAGCAGTACTTC. Its protein is CASSPDRNAYEQYF.

The chain carries TRBV19 and TRBJ2-7; 7 bases line up with TRBD2. Per the germline V gene, CDR1 is LNHDA and CDR2 is SQIVND (reference sequence). This CDR3 comprises 15 residues. V shed 6 bases and J 4 bases; nucleotides not matched to a gene: 12. This CDR3 reads CASSSSGGGLYEQYF. CDR3 nucleotide sequence: TGTGCCAGTAGCTCTTCGGGGGGTGGTCTTTACGAGCAGTACTTC.

The chain joins TRBV6-5 to TRBJ1-1, with 7 bases aligning to TRBD1. Trimming at V came to 0 bases and at J to 1 base, leaving 2 bases not matched to a gene. This CDR3 region has 15 residues. Germline V CDR1 and CDR2: MNHEY, SVGAGI. The DNA for the CDR3 is TGTGCCAGCAGTTACTCACAGGGGCCGAACACTGAAGCTTTCTTT. It translates to CASSYSQGPNTEAFF.

The rearrangement links TRBV2 to TRBJ1-5, with 8 positions matching TRBD1. Germline-derived CDR1 and CDR2 are SNHLY and FYNNEI. The V and J ends lost 5 bases and 5 bases, in that order; junction bases with no gene match: 5. This CDR3 comprises 14 residues. In DNA form, the CDR3 reads TGTGCCAGCAGTCTCGGACAGGGTGATCAGCCCCAGCATTTT. This encodes CASSLGQGDQPQHF.

This clone was observed a handful of times. This chain joins TRBV4-1 and TRBJ1-2; TRBD1 might be the D (6 bases). This CDR3 comprises 11 residues. Germline lookup yields CDR1 MGHRA and CDR2 YSYEKL. V was shortened by 8 bases and J by 4 bases, with 8 bases between the two germline ends. This CDR3 reads CASGQLYGYTF. CDR3 coding DNA: TGCGCCAGCGGACAGCTCTATGGCTACACCTTC.

The rearrangement links TRBV3-1 (or the pseudogene TRBV3-2) to TRBJ2-7, with 11 bases matching TRBD2. The CDR3 loop spans 15 amino acids. Germline loops: CDR1 LGHDT, CDR2 YNNKEL (reference sequence). V lost 1 base to trimming and J lost 1 base; unmatched junction nucleotides: 0. The CDR3 spells CASSQASGGSYEQYF. Written as DNA, the CDR3 is TGTGCCAGCAGCCAAGCTAGCGGGGGGTCCTACGAGCAGTACTTC.

The chain carries TRBV5-1 and TRBJ1-1; 8 bases line up with TRBD1. Germline CDR1 and CDR2: SGHRS and YFSETQ. The CDR3 extends over 13 amino acids. V shed 2 bases, J shed 4 bases, and the junction held 1 base outside the gene matches. CDR3 amino acids: CASSLQGGTEAFF. Here the CDR3 DNA reads TGCGCCAGCAGCTTACAGGGGGGCACTGAAGCTTTCTTT.

The V and J genes are TRBV13 and TRBJ1-4; 7 bases align to TRBD1. Germline assignment: CDR1 PRHDT and CDR2 FYEKMQ (reference sequence). This CDR3 has 14 amino acids. Trimming took 4 bases from V and 7 from J; bases not matched to a gene: 6. The CDR3 is CASSSRDRGEKLFF. Here the CDR3 DNA reads TGTGCCAGCAGCTCGCGGGACAGAGGTGAAAAACTGTTTTTT. The full variable domain, in which reference TRBV13 and TRBJ1-4 provide the parts outside the CDR3, is AAGVIQSPRHLIKEKRETATLKCYPIPRHDTVYWYQQGPGQDPQFLISFYEKMQSDKGSIPDRFSAQQFSDYHSELNMSSLELGDSALYFCASSSRDRGEKLFFGSGTQLSVL.

This clone was seen a single time. The chain uses TRBV30 and TRBJ1-1; D uncertain. CDR3 length: 10 amino acids. Per the germline V gene, CDR1 is GTSNPN and CDR2 is SVGIG (reference sequence). V dropped 3 bases and J dropped 5 bases, with 4 bases sitting between them. The CDR3 bases are TGTGCCTGGAGACAGACTGAAGCTTTCTTT. Translating it yields CAWRQTEAFF.

J is TRBJ1-4 and V is TRBV15; 8 nucleotides align to TRBD1. The CDR3 runs 16 residues. Germline loops: CDR1 LNHNV, CDR2 YYDKDF (reference sequence). After removal of 0 bases from V and 10 bases from J, the junction contained 10 bases not matched to a gene. CDR3: CATSREPGTGGGKLFF. CDR3 bases: TGTGCCACCAGCAGAGAGCCCGGGACAGGCGGAGGAAAACTGTTTTTT. The variable domain in full, with the rest retrieved from reference TRBV15 and TRBJ1-4, is DAMVIQNPRYQVTQFGKPVTLSCSQTLNHNVMYWYQQKSSQAPKLLFHYYDKDFNNEADTPDNFQSRRPNTSFCFLDIRSPGLGDTAMYLCATSREPGTGGGKLFFGSGTQLSVL.

The chain carries TRBV6-5 and TRBJ2-5, with a tentative D call TRBD1 (5 bases). Germline lookup yields CDR1 MNHEY and CDR2 SVGAGI. The CDR3 loop spans 15 amino acids. V lost 5 bases to trimming and J lost 2 bases, with 15 bases between them. Here the CDR3 reads CASSHLPQGQETQYF. In nucleotides, the CDR3 is TGTGCCAGCAGTCACCTACCTCAGGGACAAGAGACCCAGTACTTC.

V usage is TRBV19 and J usage is TRBJ1-5, with a weak D call TRBD1 (6 bases). Germline loops: CDR1 LNHDA, CDR2 SQIVND (reference sequence). The CDR3 is 14 amino acids. Trimming took off 5 bases at V and 2 bases at J, with 10 bases between the two ends. As DNA, the CDR3 is TGTGCCAGTAGTTCATCAGGGGGCAATCAGCCCCAGCATTTT. This codes for CASSSSGGNQPQHF. Full variable domain (missing parts from reference TRBV19 and TRBJ1-5): DGGITQSPKYLFRKEGQNVTLSCEQNLNHDAMYWYRQDPGQGLRLIYYSQIVNDFQKGDIAEGYSVSREKKESFPLTVTSAQKNPTAFYLCASSSSGGNQPQHFGDGTRLSIL.

The chain carries TRBV19 and TRBJ1-1; 10 bases match TRBD1. CDR1 is LNHDA, CDR2 SQIVND, per germline (reference sequence). The CDR3 extends over 15 amino acids. Trimming removed 5 bases from V and 5 bases from J; junction bases left unmatched: 8. In DNA form, the CDR3 reads TGTGCCAGTAGTTCATGGACAGGGGGAAAAACTGAAGCTTTCTTT. Translation gives CASSSWTGGKTEAFF.

This chain links TRBV27 with TRBJ1-2; possibly TRBD1 for D (6 bases). Deletions cut 5 bases from V and 5 bases from J, with 15 bases between. This CDR3 contains 14 residues. Germline V gives CDR1 MNHEY, CDR2 SMNVEV (reference sequence). The CDR3 DNA sequence: TGTGCCAGCAGTCGGGGGGCAGATACATATGGCTACACCTTC. Translated, it gives CASSRGADTYGYTF.

The gene calls are TRBV5-1 and TRBJ2-7, with TRBD2 matching over 8 bases. This CDR3 is 15 amino acids long. Germline V CDR1 and CDR2: SGHRS, YFSETQ. V lost 4 bases and J lost 4; bases outside the gene matches: 10. CDR3 coding DNA: TGCGCCAGCAGCCCTCCGGCGGGGGGCAGATACGAGCAGTACTTC. Encoded protein: CASSPPAGGRYEQYF.

For the CDR3, the DNA is TGTGCCAGCAGCCCGGGACTAGCGGGAGGGAAGAGCTCCTACAATGAGCAGTTCTTC. It yields the protein CASSPGLAGGKSSYNEQFF. The rearrangement uses TRBV7-2 and TRBJ2-1; 16 bases align to TRBD2. V gave up 5 bases and J gave up 0 bases; unmatched junction bases: 7. This CDR3 has 19 amino acids. Germline CDR1 is SGHTA and CDR2 is FQGNSA.

The rearrangement links TRBV5-1 to TRBJ1-2, with TRBD1 matching 9 bases. With 3 bases clipped from V and 5 bases from J, the junction kept 11 bases outside the gene matches. The CDR3 contains 16 residues. CDR1 is SGHRS, CDR2 YFSETQ, per germline. CDR3 DNA sequence: TGCGCCAGCAGCTCGTCTGATGGACAGGGGACGTATGGCTACACCTTC. This sequence encodes CASSSSDGQGTYGYTF.

The genes are TRBV5-1 and TRBJ2-7; tentatively, D is TRBD2 (6 bases). CDR1 is SGHRS and CDR2 is YFSETQ in the germline V gene. The length of the CDR3 is 16 residues. V was clipped by 2 bases and J by 1 base, with 16 bases between them. This chain's CDR3 is CASSLGGDLISYEQYF. CDR3 nucleotides: TGCGCCAGCAGCTTAGGCGGGGATCTCATATCCTACGAGCAGTACTTC.